The T cell receptor (beta chain) described here comes from a study of blood T cell repertoires in COVID-19. The V gene's germline CDR1 is SGHRS and CDR2 YFSETQ. The CDR3 has 17 residues. With V trimmed by 3 bases and J by 5 bases, 12 bases remained unmatched. TCRdb's table, derived via immunoSEQ multiplex PCR, lists solely in-frame clones and lacks some. The sample consists of some 150,000 clones, around four fifths of them appearing once. Specimen: peripheral blood. The J gene is TRBJ2-5, the V gene TRBV5-1; 11 bases match TRBD2. The sequence was collected from a man aged 65 to 79 with acute or convalescent COVID-19. The DNA of the CDR3 is TGCGCCAGCAGCTCCACAAATCTAGCGGGGGGTGTCGAGACCCAGTACTTC. Its protein is CASSSTNLAGGVETQYF.